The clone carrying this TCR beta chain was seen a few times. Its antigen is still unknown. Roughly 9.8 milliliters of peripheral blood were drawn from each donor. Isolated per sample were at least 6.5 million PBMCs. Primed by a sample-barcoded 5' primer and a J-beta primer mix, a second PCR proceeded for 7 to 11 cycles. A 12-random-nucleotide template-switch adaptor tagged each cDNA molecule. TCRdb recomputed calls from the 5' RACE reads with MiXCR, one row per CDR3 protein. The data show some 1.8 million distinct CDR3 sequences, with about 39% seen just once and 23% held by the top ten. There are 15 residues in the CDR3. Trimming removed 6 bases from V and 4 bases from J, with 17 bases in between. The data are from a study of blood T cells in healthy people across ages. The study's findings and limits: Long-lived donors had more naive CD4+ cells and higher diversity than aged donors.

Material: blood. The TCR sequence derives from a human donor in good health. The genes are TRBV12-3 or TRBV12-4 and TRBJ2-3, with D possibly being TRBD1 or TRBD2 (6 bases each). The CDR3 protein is CASSRVGGGSDTQYF. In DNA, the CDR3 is TGTGCCAGCAGCCGAGTCGGGGGCGGGTCAGATACGCAGTATTTT.